This TCR beta chain comes out of a study of Graves' ophthalmopathy and Graves' hyperthyroidism. This clonotype has a count of ten or more. Its antigen is as yet unknown. RNA served as the template for amplifying TCR beta CDR3 regions. Amplification began with first-round RT-PCR using HTBI primers, then second-round multiplex PCR was performed. A single record per CDR3 protein comes from TCRdb applying MiXCR to the multiplex PCR reads. The data contain some 370,000 distinct CDR3 sequences, roughly a sixth of them singletons. V was clipped by 3 bases and J by 2 bases; unmatched bases: 2. The CDR3 is made up of 14 amino acids. Study-wide results and caveats: Between ophthalmopathy and stable hyperthyroidism, a 13-signature model drew a separation with around 90% sensitivity and less than 83% specificity.

J is TRBJ2-7 and V is TRBV12-3 or TRBV12-4, with 9 bases fitting TRBD1. Sequencing was carried out using peripheral blood. This sequence was found in an adult woman with stable Graves' hyperthyroidism. The CDR3 loop reads CASSLGTGTYEQYF. The CDR3 coding sequence is TGTGCCAGCAGTTTGGGGACAGGGACCTACGAGCAGTACTTC.